These 23 T cell receptor beta chains share one sample of origin, sequenced in a study of blood T cell repertoires in COVID-19. Some clones are missing from TCRdb's copy, which holds only in-frame ones; the method was immunoSEQ multiplex PCR. The table has about 260,000 clones, around 87% seen once. Sequencing was carried out using peripheral blood. These receptors all come from a woman between 35 and 50 years old who had recovered from COVID-19.

The genes are TRBV6-5 and TRBJ1-1; D gene ambiguous. The V end lost 5 bases, the J end lost 11 bases, and 15 bases lay between the germline ends. The CDR3 is 12 residues long. Germline V gives CDR1 MNHEY, CDR2 SVGAGI. The CDR3 sequence is CASSLGAVRAFF. CDR3 DNA sequence: TGTGCCAGCAGTCTTGGCGCCGTGAGGGCTTTCTTT.

The gene calls are TRBV18 and TRBJ1-4, with D maybe TRBD1 (5 bases). Trimming shortened V by 3 bases and J by 3 bases, and 8 bases separated the two germline ends. Germline values: CDR1 KGHSH, CDR2 LQKENI. This CDR3 is built from 14 residues. The CDR3 sequence is CASSPTEPNEKLFF. CDR3 DNA: TGTGCCAGCTCACCGACAGAACCTAATGAAAAACTGTTTTTT. The full variable domain, completed using reference TRBV18 and TRBJ1-4, is NAGVMQNPRHLVRRRGQEARLRCSPMKGHSHVYWYRQLPEEGLKFMVYLQKENIIDESGMPKERFSAEFPKEGPSILRIQQVVRGDSAAYFCASSPTEPNEKLFFGSGTQLSVL.

The rearrangement links TRBV4-3 to TRBJ1-5, with D possibly being TRBD1 (6 bases). Looked up from germline, CDR1 is LGHNA and CDR2 is YSLEER. The CDR3 sequence is 15 residues long. The V and J ends lost 0 bases and 2 bases respectively, with 8 bases between them. The CDR3 here is CASSQDRGRNQPQHF. The CDR3, as DNA: TGCGCCAGCAGCCAAGACAGGGGTCGCAATCAGCCCCAGCATTTT.

The genes are TRBV10-3 and TRBJ2-1; possibly TRBD1 for D (6 bases). V lost 5 bases to trimming and J lost 1 base, with 9 bases between them. The CDR3 length is 14 residues. CDR1 and CDR2 (germline): ENHRY, SYGVKD. CDR3 nucleotides: TGTGCCATCAGTCGACAGGTTTCCTACAATGAGCAGTTCTTC. It yields the protein CAISRQVSYNEQFF.

This chain links TRBV6-5 with TRBJ1-1; weak D call: TRBD1 (5 bases). CDR3 length: 13 amino acids. Trimming took 5 bases from V and 4 from J, leaving 11 bases between them. The V gene's germline CDR1 is MNHEY and CDR2 SVGAGI. CDR3 in amino acids: CASSRGMGTEAFF. The DNA of the CDR3 is TGTGCCAGCAGTCGGGGGATGGGCACTGAAGCTTTCTTT.

V and J are TRBV16 and TRBJ1-4, with TRBD1 as a possible D gene (6 bases). Looked up from germline, CDR1 is KGHSY and CDR2 is FQNENV. The CDR3 is 17 amino acids. V gave up 4 bases and J gave up 5 bases, with 20 bases separating them. Here the CDR3 reads CASSPYHTGSLNEKLFF. The CDR3 nucleotides read TGTGCCAGCAGCCCCTACCACACAGGGAGCCTGAATGAAAAACTGTTTTTT.

V and J are TRBV18 and TRBJ2-7, with a weak D call TRBD2 (6 bases). This CDR3 comprises 13 residues. Germline CDR1 and CDR2: KGHSH and LQKENI. The V and J ends lost 5 bases and 2 bases respectively, with 10 bases between them. The chain's CDR3 is CASSGGATYEQYF. In nucleotides, the CDR3 is TGTGCCAGCTCAGGAGGGGCCACCTACGAGCAGTACTTC. The entire variable domain, with the rest obtained from reference TRBV18 and TRBJ2-7, is as follows: NAGVMQNPRHLVRRRGQEARLRCSPMKGHSHVYWYRQLPEEGLKFMVYLQKENIIDESGMPKERFSAEFPKEGPSILRIQQVVRGDSAAYFCASSGGATYEQYFGPGTRLTVT.

The V call is TRBV7-9, the J call TRBJ1-1; 10 bases are a match to TRBD1. V lost 4 bases to trimming and J lost 5 bases; unmatched junction nucleotides: 7. The length of the CDR3 is 15 residues. Germline loops: CDR1 SEHNR, CDR2 FQNEAQ (reference sequence). Written as DNA, the CDR3 is TGTGCCAGCAGCTGGCGGGACAGGGGAGGAACTGAAGCTTTCTTT. Amino acids: CASSWRDRGGTEAFF.

The V and J genes are TRBV7-9 and TRBJ2-5; D remains unclear. The CDR3 has 13 amino acids. The germline V and J ends were trimmed by 1 base and 7 bases, with 10 bases remaining between them. Germline assignment: CDR1 SEHNR and CDR2 FQNEAQ (reference sequence). This CDR3 is CASSLDSPGTQYF. DNA for the CDR3: TGTGCCAGCAGCTTAGACTCCCCGGGGACCCAGTACTTC.

The gene calls are TRBV30 and TRBJ1-4, with TRBD1 identical over 7 bases. CDR1 and CDR2 (germline): GTSNPN, SVGIG (reference sequence). J lost 5 bases, V lost 1 base, and 4 bases had no gene match. The CDR3 spans 14 residues. Here the CDR3 reads CAWSDWTGNEKLFF. The CDR3 nucleotides read TGTGCCTGGAGTGATTGGACAGGAAATGAAAAACTGTTTTTT.

CDR3 loop: CASSPQGTTYEQYF. The CDR3 nucleotides read TGCGCCAGCAGCCCACAGGGGACGACCTACGAGCAGTACTTC. The chain joins TRBV4-3 to TRBJ2-7, with 7 positions matching TRBD1. Unmatched junction bases numbered 5, after V lost 4 bases and J lost 2 bases. This CDR3 has 14 amino acids. Germline V gene lookup returns CDR1 LGHNA and CDR2 YSLEER.

The rearrangement links TRBV5-1 to TRBJ1-2; a possible D gene is TRBD1 (5 bases). The CDR3 is 14 amino acids. Between the trimmed V and J ends, which lost 4 bases and 8 bases, there was a span of 18 bases. The germline V gene encodes CDR1 SGHRS and CDR2 YFSETQ. Here the CDR3 reads CASSPSGQGWGYTF. Written as DNA, the CDR3 is TGCGCCAGCAGCCCCTCGGGCCAGGGCTGGGGCTACACCTTC.

The chain recombines TRBV29-1 with TRBJ2-7; possible D gene TRBD2, 7 bases. Germline assignment: CDR1 SQVTM and CDR2 ANQGSEA. The V and J ends lost 4 bases and 4 bases respectively, with 14 bases between them. CDR3 size: 13 residues. This CDR3 is CSVVAGARYEQYF. The CDR3 bases are TGCAGCGTTGTTGCGGGGGCGCGATACGAGCAGTACTTC.

This clone was detected a few times. The J gene is TRBJ2-7, the V gene TRBV7-2, with D tentatively TRBD2 (6 bases). CDR1 and CDR2 from the germline V gene are SGHTA and FQGNSA. Trimming cost V 6 bases and J 0 bases, with 9 bases left between them. The CDR3 sequence is 13 residues long. Written as DNA, the CDR3 is TGTGCCAGCAGTGGGACTGTCTCCTACGAGCAGTACTTC. Residues: CASSGTVSYEQYF.

The chain has TRBV5-4 and TRBJ2-2; 10 nucleotides line up with TRBD2. Germline V gene data show CDR1 as SGHNT and CDR2 as YYREEE (reference sequence). The V and J ends lost 6 bases and 5 bases, in that order; junction bases with no gene match: 4. The CDR3 length is 14 residues. The CDR3 bases are TGTGCCAGCACCCTAGCGGGGGAGACCGGGGAGCTGTTTTTT. Its protein product is CASTLAGETGELFF. Full variable domain (remainder filled in from reference TRBV5-4 and TRBJ2-2): ETGVTQSPTHLIKTRGQQVTLRCSSQSGHNTVSWYQQALGQGPQFIFQYYREEENGRGNFPPRFSGLQFPNYSSELNVNALELDDSALYLCASTLAGETGELFFGEGSRLTVL.

The chain carries TRBV10-3 and TRBJ1-1; D is undetermined. CDR1 is ENHRY, CDR2 SYGVKD, per germline. This CDR3 has 12 amino acids. Trimming removed 10 bases at V and 3 bases at J, with 12 bases between. The CDR3 spells CASSQRDTEAFF. The CDR3 nucleotides are TGTGCCAGTAGTCAGCGGGACACTGAAGCTTTCTTT.

This sequence joins TRBV11-2 and TRBJ2-1, with 10 bases fitting TRBD2. V shed 2 bases, J shed 4 bases, and the junction held 5 bases outside the gene matches. Germline CDR1 and CDR2: SGHAT and FQNNGV. This CDR3 comprises 16 residues. CDR3 region: CASSLTRTSGYNEQFF. CDR3 nucleotides: TGTGCCAGCAGCTTAACCAGGACTAGCGGATACAATGAGCAGTTCTTC.

This clone occurred once. This chain links TRBV4-1 with TRBJ1-1; 8 bases map to TRBD1. Germline assignment: CDR1 MGHRA and CDR2 YSYEKL. J was trimmed by 8 bases and V by 3 bases; bases with no gene match: 2. The CDR3 spans 12 residues. CDR3 in amino acids: CASSHRTGEAFF. The DNA for the CDR3 is TGCGCCAGCAGCCACCGGACAGGGGAAGCTTTCTTT.

The chain links TRBV2 to TRBJ1-1, with 8 bases identical to TRBD1. With V trimmed by 10 bases and J by 4 bases, 11 bases remained unmatched. CDR3 length equals 14 residues. Looked up from germline, CDR1 is SNHLY and CDR2 is FYNNEI. The CDR3 sequence: CATAGGTGPTEAFF. CDR3 nucleotide sequence: TGTGCCACCGCAGGGGGGACAGGCCCCACTGAAGCTTTCTTT. Full variable domain (outside the CDR3, taken from reference TRBV2 and TRBJ1-1): EPEVTQTPSHQVTQMGQEVILRCVPISNHLYFYWYRQILGQKVEFLVSFYNNEISEKSEIFDDQFSVERPDGSNFTLKIRSTKLEDSAMYFCATAGGTGPTEAFFGQGTRLTVV.

This chain uses TRBV27 with TRBJ2-5; tentative D call: TRBD2 (6 bases). The V gene's germline CDR1 is MNHEY and CDR2 SMNVEV (reference sequence). V gave up 6 bases and J gave up 6 bases, with 14 bases separating them. There are 13 residues in the CDR3. Here the CDR3 reads CASRPGGRQTQYF. The CDR3 DNA reads TGTGCCAGCAGACCTGGGGGGAGGCAGACCCAGTACTTC.

This chain links TRBV3-1 (or the pseudogene TRBV3-2) with TRBJ1-5, with D tentatively TRBD1 (6 bases). The CDR3 contains 15 residues. Germline CDR1 reads LGHDT; CDR2 reads YNNKEL (reference sequence). V lost 0 bases, J lost 5 bases, and 11 bases lay in between. CDR3 nucleotide sequence: TGTGCCAGCAGCCAAGATGTCAGGGGCGATCAGCCCCAGCATTTT. Protein: CASSQDVRGDQPQHF.

V gene TRBV15 combines with J gene TRBJ1-1; no clear D. CDR3 length: 16 residues. V lost 1 base and J lost 0, with 12 bases in between. From germline, CDR1 is LNHNV and CDR2 YYDKDF (reference sequence). CDR3 bases: TGTGCCACCAGCAGAGGGGTCGATGACATGAACACTGAAGCTTTCTTT. The encoded protein is CATSRGVDDMNTEAFF.

The chain employs TRBV15 and TRBJ2-1; D ambiguous. The V end was cut by 9 bases, the J end by 0 bases, with 12 bases between. This CDR3 is 14 amino acids long. From germline, CDR1 is LNHNV and CDR2 YYDKDF (reference sequence). CDR3 sequence reads: CATGALVSYNEQFF. In DNA form, the CDR3 reads TGTGCCACAGGAGCGCTAGTCTCCTACAATGAGCAGTTCTTC.